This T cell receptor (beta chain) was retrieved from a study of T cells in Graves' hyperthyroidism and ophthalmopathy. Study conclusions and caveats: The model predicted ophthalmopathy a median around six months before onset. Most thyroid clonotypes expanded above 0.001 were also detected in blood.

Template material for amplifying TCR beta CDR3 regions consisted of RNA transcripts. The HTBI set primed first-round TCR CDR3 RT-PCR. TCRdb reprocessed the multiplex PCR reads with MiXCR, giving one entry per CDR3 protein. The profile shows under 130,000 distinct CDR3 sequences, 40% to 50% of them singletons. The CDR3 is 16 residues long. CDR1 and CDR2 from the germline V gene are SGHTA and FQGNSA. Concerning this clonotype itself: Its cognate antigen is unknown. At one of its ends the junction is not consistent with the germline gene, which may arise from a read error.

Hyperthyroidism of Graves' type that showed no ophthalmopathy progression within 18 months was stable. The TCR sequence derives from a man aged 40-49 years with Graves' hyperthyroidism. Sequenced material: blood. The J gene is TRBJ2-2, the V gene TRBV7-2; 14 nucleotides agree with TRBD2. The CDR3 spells CASSLGTSGSGGELFF. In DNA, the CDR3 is TGTGCCAGCAGCCTAGGGACTAGCGGGAGTGGCGGGGAGTTGTTTTTT.